This T cell receptor beta chain was sequenced in a study of neoadjuvant anti-PD-1 for oral cavity cancer. The time point here: after neoadjuvant nivolumab, at surgical resection. Method: immunoSEQ multiplex PCR; TCRdb's copy keeps in-frame clones and lacks some. Of some 29,000 clones in the sample, 80% were seen once. This CDR3 region has 13 residues. Trimming shortened V by 7 bases and J by 6 bases, and 15 bases separated the two germline ends. Germline CDR1 MNHEY, CDR2 SVGAGI. Sample: PBMCs, taken after nivolumab (anti-PD-1) treatment. The chain has TRBV6-5 and TRBJ1-2; perhaps TRBD1 as D (5 bases). The sequence came from a person aged 35 to 85 with oral cavity squamous cell carcinoma. The CDR3 loop reads CASIGGEVDGYTF. For the CDR3, the DNA is TGTGCCAGCATCGGAGGGGAAGTCGATGGCTACACCTTC.